This T cell receptor (beta chain) was recovered during a study of blood T cell repertoires in COVID-19. Germline V gives CDR1 MDHEN, CDR2 SYDVKM. CDR3 length: 15 residues. V dropped 4 bases and J dropped 4 bases, with 14 bases sitting between them. Profiling relied on immunoSEQ multiplex PCR, and the TCRdb table lists in-frame clones only, not all of them. The repertoire holds fewer than 250,000 clones, with 70% to 80% as singletons. Material for sequencing was peripheral blood. This rearrangement joins TRBV28 to TRBJ1-3; D remains unclear. This clonotype was sampled from a woman aged 50 to 60 with acute or convalescent COVID-19. As DNA, the CDR3 is TGTGCCAGCAGTTCCCTTACGGCGGTGGGAAACACCATATATTTT. Translating it yields CASSSLTAVGNTIYF.